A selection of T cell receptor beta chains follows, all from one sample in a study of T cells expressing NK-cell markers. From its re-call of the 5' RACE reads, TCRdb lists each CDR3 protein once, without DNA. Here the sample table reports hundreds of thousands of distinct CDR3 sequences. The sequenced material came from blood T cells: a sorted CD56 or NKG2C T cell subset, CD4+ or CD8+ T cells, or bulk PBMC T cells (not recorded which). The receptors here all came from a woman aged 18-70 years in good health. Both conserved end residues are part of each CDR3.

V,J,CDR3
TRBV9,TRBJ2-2,CASSARDRVNTGELFF
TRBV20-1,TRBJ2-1,CSARLQWVGRDNEQFF
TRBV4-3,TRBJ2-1,CASSQDLGGAYNEQFF
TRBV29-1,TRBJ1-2,CSVHYTYGYTF
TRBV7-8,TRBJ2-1,CASSMTLSSYNEQFF
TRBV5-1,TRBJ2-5,CASSLTGATQETQYF
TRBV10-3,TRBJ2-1,CAIGGLATVGDQFF
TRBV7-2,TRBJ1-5,CASSYDPGNQPQHF
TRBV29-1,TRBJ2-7,CSFNSGTAVREQYF
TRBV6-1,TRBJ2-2,CASSRPSVSVLGTGELFF
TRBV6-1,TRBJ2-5,CASRDLVARETQYF
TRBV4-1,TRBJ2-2,CASSHPGLAGVRPADTGELFF
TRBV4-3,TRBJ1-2,CASSQDNSANYGYTF
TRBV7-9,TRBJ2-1,CASSFPGQTREQFF
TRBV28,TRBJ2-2,CASSFPRTGELFF
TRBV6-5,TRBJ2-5,CASSYASTRYQETQYF
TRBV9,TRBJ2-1,CASSARDNTYNEQFF
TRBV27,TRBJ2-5,CTSESRYRGMEETQYF
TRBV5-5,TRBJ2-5,CASRKGEETQYF